This T cell receptor (beta chain) was recorded in a study of blood T cell repertoires in COVID-19. Study as a whole: There were acute and convalescent COVID-19 samples, and they came from the United States, Italy and Spain.

Categorization into cohorts depended on clinical history that participants reported. Authors' data handling: Reference gene primer amplification gave estimated nucleated cell counts. Clones were read by immunoSEQ multiplex PCR, and TCRdb kept only the in-frame ones, dropping some. Clonal size and the V and J genes are those of that table, whereas D and trimming came from the DNA. This repertoire shows around 250,000 clones, about 89% found once; its top ten account for approximately 3.7%. V lost 7 bases to trimming and J lost 6 bases, with 19 bases between them. Germline CDR1 is MDHEN and CDR2 is SYDVKM. This CDR3 is built from 15 residues.

The sequence was collected from a woman aged 25 to 39 who had recovered from COVID-19. The sample was PBMCs or T cells enriched from blood (not recorded which). The rearrangement links TRBV28 to TRBJ1-5, with a weak D call TRBD1 (6 bases). CDR3 sequence: CASTGGGYRGQPQHF. The DNA for the CDR3 is TGTGCCAGCACCGGGGGGGGCTATAGGGGTCAGCCCCAGCATTTT.